Listed below are T cell receptor beta chains from one sample, sequenced in a study of blood T cell repertoires in COVID-19. Assay: immunoSEQ multiplex PCR; the TCRdb copy retains only in-frame clones and omits some. Seen here are about 320,000 clones, 90% observed once, and the top ten hold almost 4%. The sequenced material came from PBMCs or T cells enriched from blood (not recorded which). All receptors come from a woman in her twenties or thirties who had been exposed to COVID-19. The CDR3 runs from the conserved cysteine through the conserved F or W. Fields, in order: D gene, V gene, clone size, J gene, CDR3 protein, CDR3 DNA. The D gene is left open where the match is weak. Rows give clone size only sometimes, using once, few, many, or a class for an expanded clone.

NA	TRBV6-6	once	TRBJ1-5	CATNRVEFLVKPQHF	TGTGCCACAAACCGGGTGGAATTCCTCGTGAAGCCCCAGCATTTT
NA	TRBV11-2	NA	TRBJ2-2	CASSLASTAGTGELFF	TGTGCCAGCAGCTTAGCTTCGACGGCGGGAACCGGGGAGCTGTTTTTT
NA	TRBV5-6	NA	TRBJ1-1	CASSLSWGDTEAFF	TGTGCCAGCAGCTTGAGTTGGGGGGACACTGAAGCTTTCTTT
NA	TRBV6-4	once	TRBJ1-6	CASSDGGNSPLHF	TGTGCCAGCAGTGACGGAGGGAATTCACCCCTCCACTTT
NA	TRBV4-2	NA	TRBJ2-7	CASSQVFQGGFGKQYF	TGTGCCAGCAGCCAAGTATTCCAGGGGGGTTTTGGTAAGCAGTACTTC
NA	TRBV19	NA	TRBJ2-7	CASSPLRDSNSYEQYF	TGTGCCAGTAGTCCCCTACGGGACTCGAACTCCTACGAGCAGTACTTC
TRBD1	TRBV16	NA	TRBJ1-4	CASSQLTGGDEKLFF	TGTGCCAGCAGCCAATTGACAGGGGGAGATGAAAAACTGTTTTTT
NA	TRBV28	NA	TRBJ1-1	CASSLITVNTEAFF	TGTGCCAGCAGTTTAATTACGGTGAACACTGAAGCTTTCTTT
TRBD1	TRBV29-1	NA	TRBJ2-7	CSVKSGTGDYEQYF	TGCAGCGTTAAATCCGGGACAGGGGATTACGAGCAGTACTTC
NA	TRBV5-1	NA	TRBJ2-7	CASSPNGHHYEQYF	TGCGCCAGCAGCCCTAACGGACACCATTACGAGCAGTACTTC
NA	TRBV5-8	NA	TRBJ2-1	CASSLKLGGADEQFF	TGTGCCAGCAGCCTTAAGCTAGGGGGGGCGGATGAGCAGTTCTTC
NA	TRBV7-9	once	TRBJ1-2	CASSPRGGLNFNYGYTF	TGTGCCAGCAGCCCCCGGGGGGGTTTAAATTTTAACTATGGCTACACCTTC
TRBD2	TRBV7-2	NA	TRBJ2-1	CASSYQRGPGGEQFF	TGTGCCAGCAGCTATCAGCGGGGGCCTGGCGGTGAGCAGTTCTTC
NA	TRBV6-5	NA	TRBJ1-4	CASSKVRGGSEKLFF	TGTGCCAGCAGTAAGGTTCGGGGGGGAAGTGAAAAACTGTTTTTT
TRBD1	TRBV12-3/TRBV12-4	NA	TRBJ1-2	CASSYDRGPGYTF	TGTGCCAGCAGCTACGACAGGGGGCCTGGCTACACCTTC
NA	TRBV6-5	NA	TRBJ1-2	CASSYESRFNYGYTF	TGTGCCAGCAGTTACGAGTCCCGTTTTAACTATGGCTACACCTTC
TRBD2	TRBV7-9	NA	TRBJ2-1	CASSSSPGLAGNNEQFF	TGTGCCAGCAGCTCCTCCCCGGGACTAGCGGGGAACAATGAGCAGTTCTTC
NA	TRBV9	NA	TRBJ1-3	CASSVATGNLGNTIYF	TGTGCCAGCAGCGTAGCAACAGGGAACCTTGGAAACACCATATATTTT
TRBD2	TRBV27	NA	TRBJ2-5	CASSLILAGGRETQYF	TGTGCCAGCAGTTTAATACTAGCGGGGGGGCGAGAGACCCAGTACTTC
TRBD2	TRBV7-9	NA	TRBJ2-3	CASSQWLADTDTQYF	TGTGCCAGCAGCCAATGGCTAGCGGACACAGATACGCAGTATTTT
TRBD1	TRBV7-6	NA	TRBJ2-7	CASSARQGSDEQYF	TGTGCCAGCAGCGCCCGACAGGGATCGGACGAGCAGTACTTC
TRBD1	TRBV10-3	once	TRBJ2-7	CAISEPPGQGDYEQYF	TGTGCCATCAGTGAGCCTCCGGGACAGGGGGACTACGAGCAGTACTTC
TRBD1	TRBV19	NA	TRBJ1-1	CASRKTGDTEAFF	TGTGCCAGTAGGAAGACAGGGGACACTGAAGCTTTCTTT
TRBD2	TRBV11-3	once	TRBJ2-3	CASSYTSSGGTDTQYF	TGTGCCAGCAGCTATACCTCTAGCGGGGGCACAGATACGCAGTATTTT
TRBD1	TRBV10-3	NA	TRBJ1-5	CAISEFGTGSNQPQHF	TGTGCCATCAGTGAGTTTGGGACAGGTTCTAATCAGCCCCAGCATTTT
TRBD1	TRBV19	NA	TRBJ1-3	CASRRDRGGNTIYF	TGTGCCAGCCGCCGGGACAGGGGTGGAAACACCATATATTTT
NA	TRBV11-3	NA	TRBJ2-7	CASSLGGDYEQYF	TGTGCCAGCAGCTTAGGAGGCGACTACGAGCAGTACTTC
TRBD2	TRBV18	NA	TRBJ2-1	CASSPKGLAGAHNEQFF	TGTGCCAGCTCACCCAAGGGCCTAGCGGGGGCCCACAATGAGCAGTTCTTC
TRBD1	TRBV5-4	NA	TRBJ2-1	CASRDRGTYNEQFF	TGTGCCAGCCGCGACAGGGGAACCTACAATGAGCAGTTCTTC
NA	TRBV4-1	NA	TRBJ1-3	CASSHAPGVSGNTIYF	TGCGCCAGCAGCCATGCACCAGGGGTCTCTGGAAACACCATATATTTT
NA	TRBV21-1	NA	TRBJ1-1	CASSKWGKRQGATEAFF	TGTGCCAGCAGCAAATGGGGTAAGAGGCAGGGCGCCACTGAAGCTTTCTTT
TRBD1	TRBV12-3/TRBV12-4	NA	TRBJ1-2	CASSWTGYGGYTF	TGTGCCAGCAGTTGGACAGGGTATGGTGGCTACACCTTC
TRBD2	TRBV9	few	TRBJ2-3	CASSLRGGPTDTQYF	TGTGCCAGCAGCCTCCGCGGGGGGCCCACAGATACGCAGTATTTT
NA	TRBV13	NA	TRBJ2-1	CASAQDEQFF	TGTGCCAGCGCTCAGGATGAGCAGTTCTTC
NA	TRBV9	NA	TRBJ1-2	CASSPRGGQLYGYTF	TGTGCCAGCAGCCCGCGTGGCGGACAGCTATATGGCTACACCTTC
NA	TRBV19	NA	TRBJ1-2	CASSIALRTADGYTF	TGTGCCAGTAGTATAGCCCTCAGGACAGCCGATGGCTACACCTTC
NA	TRBV4-1	NA	TRBJ1-2	CASSQDPGSQYGYTF	TGCGCCAGCAGCCAAGATCCGGGTAGTCAGTATGGCTACACCTTC
TRBD1	TRBV15	NA	TRBJ2-5	CATSRDMTGGVETQYF	TGTGCCACCAGCAGAGATATGACAGGGGGCGTCGAGACCCAGTACTTC
NA	TRBV24-1	NA	TRBJ2-5	CATSKQGWETQYF	TGTGCCACCAGTAAGCAGGGTTGGGAGACCCAGTACTTC
TRBD1	TRBV5-1	NA	TRBJ1-4	CASSQIQGSNEKLFF	TGCGCCAGCAGCCAGATACAGGGGTCTAATGAAAAACTGTTTTTT
NA	TRBV6-5	NA	TRBJ1-1	CASSYSDRTTEAFF	TGTGCCAGCAGTTACTCCGATAGAACCACTGAAGCTTTCTTT
TRBD2	TRBV9	NA	TRBJ2-3	CASSERGTTDTQYF	TGTGCCAGCAGTGAGCGGGGTACCACAGATACGCAGTATTTT
TRBD2	TRBV6-2/TRBV6-3	NA	TRBJ2-2	CASSRQGLASFPGELFF	TGTGCCAGCAGTAGACAGGGACTAGCCTCGTTTCCCGGGGAGCTGTTTTTT
NA	TRBV5-6	NA	TRBJ2-7	CASSKDRGEQYF	TGTGCCAGCAGCAAGGATAGGGGGGAGCAGTACTTC